This TCR beta chain was recovered during a study of blood T cells in healthy people across ages. This CDR3 is 13 amino acids long. V dropped 6 bases and J dropped 5 bases, with 13 bases sitting between them. Alongside a J-beta primer mix, a sample-barcoded 5' primer served in a second PCR lasting roughly 6 to 11 cycles. TCRdb independently ran MiXCR on the 5' RACE reads; one entry per CDR3 protein. The top ten clones hold around an eighth of a sample with about 670,000 distinct CDR3 sequences, over 40% of them seen once. This clonotype has at least ten counts. The antigen is undetermined. Study-wide results and caveats: Aged donors had fewer naive CD4+ cells and lower diversity than long-lived donors. A strong correlation between TCR beta diversity and naive T cell percentage was seen. When one million T cells were used, diversity estimates were thought to be underestimates.

Sequences were obtained from blood. The sequence derives from an elderly woman in good health. The chain combines TRBV12-3 or TRBV12-4 with TRBJ2-5; D unresolved. This CDR3 reads CASSFWGRETQYF. The CDR3 DNA reads TGTGCCAGCAGCTTTTGGGGTCGCGAGACCCAGTACTTC.